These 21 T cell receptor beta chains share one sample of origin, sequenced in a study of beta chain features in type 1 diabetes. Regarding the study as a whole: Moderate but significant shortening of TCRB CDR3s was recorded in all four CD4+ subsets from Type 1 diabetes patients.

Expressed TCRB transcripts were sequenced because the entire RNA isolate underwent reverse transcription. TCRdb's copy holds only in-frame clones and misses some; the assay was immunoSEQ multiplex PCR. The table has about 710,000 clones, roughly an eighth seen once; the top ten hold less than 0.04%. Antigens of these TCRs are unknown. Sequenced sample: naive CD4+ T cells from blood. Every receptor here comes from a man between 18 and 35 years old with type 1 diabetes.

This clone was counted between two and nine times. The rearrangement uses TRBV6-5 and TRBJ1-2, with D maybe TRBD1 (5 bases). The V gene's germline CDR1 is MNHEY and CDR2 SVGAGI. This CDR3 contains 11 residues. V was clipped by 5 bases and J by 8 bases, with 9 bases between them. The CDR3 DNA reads TGTGCCAGCAGTACCTGGGGCGGCTACACCTTC. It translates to CASSTWGGYTF.

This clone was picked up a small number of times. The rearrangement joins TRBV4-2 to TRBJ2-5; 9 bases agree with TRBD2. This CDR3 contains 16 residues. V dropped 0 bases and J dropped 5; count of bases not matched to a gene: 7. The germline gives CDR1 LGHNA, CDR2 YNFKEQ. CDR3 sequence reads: CASSQDGLAGMETQYF. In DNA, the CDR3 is TGTGCCAGCAGCCAAGATGGGCTAGCGGGGATGGAGACCCAGTACTTC.

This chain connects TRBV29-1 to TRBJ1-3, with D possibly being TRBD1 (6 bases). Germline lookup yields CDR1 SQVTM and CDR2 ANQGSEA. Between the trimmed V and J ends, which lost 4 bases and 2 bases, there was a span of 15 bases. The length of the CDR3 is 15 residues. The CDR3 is CSVAGWGAPGNTIYF. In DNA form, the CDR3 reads TGCAGCGTTGCGGGCTGGGGGGCCCCTGGAAACACCATATATTTT.

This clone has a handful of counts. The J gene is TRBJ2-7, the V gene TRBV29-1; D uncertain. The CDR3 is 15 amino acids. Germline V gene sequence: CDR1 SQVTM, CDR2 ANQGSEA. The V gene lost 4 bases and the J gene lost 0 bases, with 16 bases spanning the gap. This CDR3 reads CSVVGLSPSSYEQYF. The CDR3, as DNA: TGCAGCGTTGTGGGTTTATCTCCAAGCTCCTACGAGCAGTACTTC.

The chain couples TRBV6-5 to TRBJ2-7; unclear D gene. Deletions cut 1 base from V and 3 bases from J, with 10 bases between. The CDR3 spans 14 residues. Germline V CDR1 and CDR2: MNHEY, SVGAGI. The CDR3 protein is CASSYLSALYEQYF. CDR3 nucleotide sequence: TGTGCCAGCAGTTACTTATCGGCCCTCTACGAGCAGTACTTC.

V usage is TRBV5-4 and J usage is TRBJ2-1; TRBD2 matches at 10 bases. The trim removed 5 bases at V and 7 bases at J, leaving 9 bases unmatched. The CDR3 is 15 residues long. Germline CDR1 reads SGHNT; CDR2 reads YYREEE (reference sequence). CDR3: CASSSSGRASNEQFF. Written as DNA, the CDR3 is TGTGCCAGCAGTTCAAGCGGGAGGGCCTCAAATGAGCAGTTCTTC.

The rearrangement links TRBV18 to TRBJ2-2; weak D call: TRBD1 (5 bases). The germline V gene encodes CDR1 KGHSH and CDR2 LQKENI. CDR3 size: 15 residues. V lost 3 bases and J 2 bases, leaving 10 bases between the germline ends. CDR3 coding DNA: TGTGCCAGCTCACCCAGCAGGGAAAACACCGGGGAGCTGTTTTTT. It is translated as CASSPSRENTGELFF.

DNA of the CDR3: TGTGCCAGCAGCTTAGTCGACAGGGCCCTCTCTGGGGCCAACGTCCTGACTTTC. Translating gives CASSLVDRALSGANVLTF. V and J are TRBV7-2 and TRBJ2-6; 7 bases map to TRBD1. Germline V CDR1 and CDR2: SGHTA, FQGNSA. With 1 base clipped from V and 0 bases from J, the junction kept 6 bases outside the gene matches. This CDR3 spans 18 amino acids.

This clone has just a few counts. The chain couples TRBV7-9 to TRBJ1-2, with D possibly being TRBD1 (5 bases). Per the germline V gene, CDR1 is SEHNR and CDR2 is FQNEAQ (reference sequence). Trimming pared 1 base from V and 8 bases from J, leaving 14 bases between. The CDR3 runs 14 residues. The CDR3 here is CASSLVVQGKGYTF. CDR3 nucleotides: TGTGCCAGCAGCTTAGTAGTCCAGGGTAAAGGCTACACCTTC. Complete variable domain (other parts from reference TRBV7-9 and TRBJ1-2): DTGVSQNPRHKITKRGQNVTFRCDPISEHNRLYWYRQTLGQGPEFLTYFQNEAQLEKSRLLSDRFSAERPKGSFSTLEIQRTEQGDSAMYLCASSLVVQGKGYTFGSGTRLTVV.

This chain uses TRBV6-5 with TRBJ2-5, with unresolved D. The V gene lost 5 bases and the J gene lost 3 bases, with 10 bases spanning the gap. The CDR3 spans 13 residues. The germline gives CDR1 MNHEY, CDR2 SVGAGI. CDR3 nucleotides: TGTGCCAGCAGTGAGTGGGTAAAAGAGACCCAGTACTTC. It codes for CASSEWVKETQYF.

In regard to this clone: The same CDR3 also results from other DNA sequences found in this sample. CDR3 protein: CAWSVAGFSYEQYF. The CDR3 DNA reads as TGTGCCTGGAGCGTAGCGGGGTTCTCCTACGAGCAGTACTTC. J is TRBJ2-7 and V is TRBV30, with 8 bases aligning to TRBD2. V shed 3 bases and J 0 bases; nucleotides not matched to a gene: 4. The CDR3 sequence is 14 residues long. From germline, CDR1 is GTSNPN and CDR2 SVGIG (reference sequence).

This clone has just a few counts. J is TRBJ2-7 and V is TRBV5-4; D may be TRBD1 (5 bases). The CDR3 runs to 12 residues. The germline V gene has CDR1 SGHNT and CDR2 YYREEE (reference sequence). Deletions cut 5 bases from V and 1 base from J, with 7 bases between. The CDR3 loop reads CASRDTSYEQYF. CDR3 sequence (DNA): TGTGCCAGCAGGGACACATCCTACGAGCAGTACTTC.

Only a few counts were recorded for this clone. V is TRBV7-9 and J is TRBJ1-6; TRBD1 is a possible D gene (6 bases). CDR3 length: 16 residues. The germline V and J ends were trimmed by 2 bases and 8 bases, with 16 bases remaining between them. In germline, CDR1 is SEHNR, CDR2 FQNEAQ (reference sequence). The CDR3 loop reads CASSLIPVGADSPLHF. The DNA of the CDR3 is TGTGCCAGCAGCTTAATCCCGGTGGGGGCGGATTCACCCCTCCACTTT. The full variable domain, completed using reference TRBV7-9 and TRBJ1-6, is DTGVSQNPRHKITKRGQNVTFRCDPISEHNRLYWYRQTLGQGPEFLTYFQNEAQLEKSRLLSDRFSAERPKGSFSTLEIQRTEQGDSAMYLCASSLIPVGADSPLHFGNGTRLTVT.

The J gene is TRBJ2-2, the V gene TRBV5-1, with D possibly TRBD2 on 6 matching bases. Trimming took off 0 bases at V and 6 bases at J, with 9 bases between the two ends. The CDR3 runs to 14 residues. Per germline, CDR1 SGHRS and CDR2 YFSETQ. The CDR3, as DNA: TGCGCCAGCAGCTTGGATGGGGAGGCCGGGGAGCTGTTTTTT. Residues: CASSLDGEAGELFF.

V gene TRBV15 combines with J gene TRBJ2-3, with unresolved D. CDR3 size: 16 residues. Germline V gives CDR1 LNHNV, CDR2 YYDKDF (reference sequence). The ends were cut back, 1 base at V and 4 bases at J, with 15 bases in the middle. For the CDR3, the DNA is TGTGCCACCAGCAGAGGGGCGGCTCGGTCGGCAGATACGCAGTATTTT. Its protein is CATSRGAARSADTQYF.

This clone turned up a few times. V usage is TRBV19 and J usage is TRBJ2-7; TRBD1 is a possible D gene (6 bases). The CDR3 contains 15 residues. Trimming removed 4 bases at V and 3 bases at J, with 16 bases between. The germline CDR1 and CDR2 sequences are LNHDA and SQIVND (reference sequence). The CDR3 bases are TGTGCCAGTAGTACCCGGTCCGGGACAAGCTACGAGCAGTACTTC. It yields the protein CASSTRSGTSYEQYF.

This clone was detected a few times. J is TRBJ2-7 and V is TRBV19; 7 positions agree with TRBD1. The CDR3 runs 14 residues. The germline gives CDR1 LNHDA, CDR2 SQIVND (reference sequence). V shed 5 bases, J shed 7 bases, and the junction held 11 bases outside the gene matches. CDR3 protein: CASSLESRGREQYF. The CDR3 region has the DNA TGTGCCAGTAGTCTGGAGTCGAGGGGGCGTGAGCAGTACTTC.

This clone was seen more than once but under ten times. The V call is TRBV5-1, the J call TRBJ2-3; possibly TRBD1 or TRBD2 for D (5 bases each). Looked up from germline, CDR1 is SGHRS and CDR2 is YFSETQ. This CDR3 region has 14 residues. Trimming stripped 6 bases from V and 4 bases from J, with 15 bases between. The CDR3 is CASTLGRGADTQYF. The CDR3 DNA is TGCGCCAGCACCCTTGGTCGAGGGGCAGATACGCAGTATTTT.

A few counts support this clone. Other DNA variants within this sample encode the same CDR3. CDR3 nucleotide sequence: TGTGCCAGCTCACCGGGGGCAACTAATGAAAAACTGTTTTTT. Translated: CASSPGATNEKLFF. The V gene is TRBV18, the J gene TRBJ1-4; tentatively, D is TRBD1 (5 bases). Trimming took 3 bases from V and 0 from J, leaving 5 bases between them. CDR1 is KGHSH and CDR2 is LQKENI in the germline V gene. This CDR3 has 14 residues.

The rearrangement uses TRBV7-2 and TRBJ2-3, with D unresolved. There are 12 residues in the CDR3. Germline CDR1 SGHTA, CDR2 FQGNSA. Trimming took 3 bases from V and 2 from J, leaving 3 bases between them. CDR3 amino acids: CASSFATDTQYF. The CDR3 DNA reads TGTGCCAGCAGCTTTGCCACAGATACGCAGTATTTT.

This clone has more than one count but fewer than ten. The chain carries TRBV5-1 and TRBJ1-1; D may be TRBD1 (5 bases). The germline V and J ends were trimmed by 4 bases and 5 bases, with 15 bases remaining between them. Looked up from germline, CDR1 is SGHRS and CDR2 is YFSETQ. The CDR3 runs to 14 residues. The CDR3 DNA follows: TGCGCCAGCAGCACCGTGAAGAGGGGAACTGAAGCTTTCTTT. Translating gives CASSTVKRGTEAFF.